This TCR beta chain is from a study of Ad26.COV2.S vaccination and SARS-CoV-2 variants. Study summary: Dosing was one shot or two shots 56 days apart. Findings and limits, study-wide: Analyses of TCR breadth and depth may have underestimated total T cell responses. People who got the vaccine had more spike-specific TCR breadth than people who got placebo.

From germline, CDR1 is SNHLY and CDR2 FYNNEI. The CDR3 extends over 16 amino acids. V lost 7 bases, J lost 0 bases, and 6 bases stayed unmatched. This clone was found once. Its antigen is not known. Repertoires were generated with immunoSEQ multiplex PCR, while TCRdb's copy carries only in-frame clones and drops some. The sample has approximately 400,000 clones; 70% to 90% are singletons. Treatment given: about 20 received Ad26.COV2.S at low or high dose, single or two shots; five or six received placebo; per-sample allocation not given. On day 63 after the first injection, vaccine and placebo recipients gave samples. Within Boston, the person who donated was an adult of 18-55 years.

This TCR was recovered from a person between 18 and 59 years old who received the Ad26.COV2.S COVID-19 vaccine or a placebo. V usage is TRBV2 and J usage is TRBJ1-6; 7 nucleotides line up with TRBD1. The sample was peripheral blood, taken in a trial of Ad26.COV2.S vaccine versus placebo. CDR3 nucleotide sequence: TGTGCCAGCAATAAACAGGGGAACTCCTATAATTCACCCCTCCACTTT. Its protein product is CASNKQGNSYNSPLHF.